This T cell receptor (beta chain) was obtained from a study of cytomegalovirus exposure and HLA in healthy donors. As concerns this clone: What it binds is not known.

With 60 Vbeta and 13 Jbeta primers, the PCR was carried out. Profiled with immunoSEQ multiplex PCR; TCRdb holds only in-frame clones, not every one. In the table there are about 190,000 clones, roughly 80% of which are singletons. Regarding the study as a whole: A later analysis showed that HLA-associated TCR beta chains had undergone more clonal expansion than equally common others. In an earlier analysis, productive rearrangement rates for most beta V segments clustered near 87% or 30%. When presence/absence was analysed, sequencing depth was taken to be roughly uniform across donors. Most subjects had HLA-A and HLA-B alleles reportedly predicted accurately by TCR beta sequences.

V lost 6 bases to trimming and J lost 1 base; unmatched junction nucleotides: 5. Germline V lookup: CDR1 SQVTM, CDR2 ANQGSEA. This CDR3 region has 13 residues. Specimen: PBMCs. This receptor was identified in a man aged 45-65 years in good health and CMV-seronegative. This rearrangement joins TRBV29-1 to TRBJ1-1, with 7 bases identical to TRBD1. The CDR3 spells CSVGGSSNTEAFF. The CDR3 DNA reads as TGCAGCGTAGGGGGCAGCTCGAACACTGAAGCTTTCTTT.